The next 17 T cell receptor beta chains were all read from a single sample in a study of blood T cell repertoires in COVID-19. The protocol was immunoSEQ multiplex PCR, while the TCRdb copy is restricted to in-frame clones and leaves out a portion. Counted here are 70,000 or so clones, about nine tenths occurring once; the ten biggest clones make up under 6.5%. The sample comprised peripheral blood. The source of these receptors is a woman under 30 with acute or convalescent COVID-19.

This chain uses TRBV7-9 with TRBJ1-4; a possible D gene is TRBD1 (6 bases). V dropped 4 bases and J dropped 6 bases, with 18 bases sitting between them. Looked up from germline, CDR1 is SEHNR and CDR2 is FQNEAQ (reference sequence). The CDR3 totals 16 residues. The CDR3 loop reads CASSSQGGRGYEKLFF. In nucleotides, the CDR3 is TGTGCCAGCAGCTCACAAGGGGGACGGGGATATGAAAAACTGTTTTTT.

The chain uses TRBV4-1 and TRBJ1-2, with 7 bases identical to TRBD1. Germline V gene lookup returns CDR1 MGHRA and CDR2 YSYEKL. V was pared by 1 base and J by 7 bases, with 3 bases of the junction left unmatched. The CDR3 extends over 13 amino acids. The CDR3 sequence is CASSQVGGGGYTF. CDR3 sequence (DNA): TGCGCCAGCAGCCAAGTAGGGGGCGGTGGCTACACCTTC.

In its sample, this clone was seen once. The chain is built from TRBV9 and TRBJ1-1; tentative D call: TRBD1 (5 bases). Between the trimmed V and J ends, which lost 6 bases and 0 bases, there was a span of 12 bases. In germline, CDR1 is SGDLS, CDR2 YYNGEE. This CDR3 comprises 14 residues. The CDR3 nucleotides are TGTGCCAGCACTCGGACAACGATGAACACTGAAGCTTTCTTT. Translating it yields CASTRTTMNTEAFF. The full variable domain, rest sourced from reference TRBV9 and TRBJ1-1, is DSGVTQTPKHLITATGQRVTLRCSPRSGDLSVYWYQQSLDQGLQFLIQYYNGEERAKGNILERFSAQQFPDLHSELNLSSLELGDSALYFCASTRTTMNTEAFFGQGTRLTVV.

This rearrangement joins TRBV5-6 to TRBJ2-7; a weak D match, TRBD1 (6 bases). Germline V gene lookup returns CDR1 SGHDT and CDR2 YYEEEE. V lost 2 bases to trimming and J lost 7 bases, with 16 bases between them. There are 14 residues in the CDR3. CDR3 in amino acids: CASSFGDTLREQYF. The CDR3 nucleotides are TGTGCCAGCAGCTTTGGGGACACTTTACGAGAGCAGTACTTC.

This clone showed up just a few times. The V call is TRBV14, the J call TRBJ1-5; D perhaps matches TRBD1 (5 bases). Trimming took 3 bases from V and 4 from J, leaving 7 bases between them. The CDR3 covers 13 residues. Germline V lookup: CDR1 SGHDN, CDR2 FVKESK. The CDR3 here is CASSQGLNQPQHF. CDR3 DNA: TGTGCCAGCAGCCAGGGGCTAAATCAGCCCCAGCATTTT.

The V and J genes are TRBV4-3 and TRBJ2-4, with 12 bases identical to TRBD2. The length of the CDR3 is 16 residues. The trim removed 0 bases at V and 7 bases at J, leaving 4 bases unmatched. Per the germline V gene, CDR1 is LGHNA and CDR2 is YSLEER. The CDR3 DNA reads as TGCGCCAGCAGCCAAGATTACGGGACTAGCGGGAACATTCAGTACTTC. Translating it yields CASSQDYGTSGNIQYF.

The chain uses TRBV7-9 and TRBJ1-1; the D gene is possibly TRBD1 (6 bases). Germline V gene sequence: CDR1 SEHNR, CDR2 FQNEAQ (reference sequence). The CDR3 spans 14 residues. Trimming stripped 2 bases from V and 4 bases from J, with 11 bases between. CDR3 sequence (DNA): TGTGCCAGCAGCTTAATATCAGGGGCCACTGAAGCTTTCTTT. As protein: CASSLISGATEAFF.

V usage is TRBV15 and J usage is TRBJ2-2; 10 positions match TRBD2. V was clipped by 3 bases and J by 6 bases; unmatched bases: 10. CDR1 LNHNV and CDR2 YYDKDF come from the germline V gene (reference sequence). There are 17 residues in the CDR3. This CDR3 is CATSSHLLAGGPGELFF. CDR3 nucleotides: TGTGCCACCAGCAGTCACCTCTTAGCGGGGGGTCCCGGGGAGCTGTTTTTT.

This clone was observed once. The V gene is TRBV3-1 (or the pseudogene TRBV3-2), the J gene TRBJ2-7, with 12 positions matching TRBD2. V was pared by 5 bases and J by 3 bases, with 17 bases of the junction left unmatched. This CDR3 region has 19 residues. The germline V gene encodes CDR1 LGHDT and CDR2 YNNKEL (reference sequence). The CDR3 is CASSSYSSGRGVRDYEQYF. CDR3 nucleotide sequence: TGTGCCAGCAGCTCCTATTCTAGCGGGAGGGGGGTGAGAGACTACGAGCAGTACTTC.

The count of this clone is one. This CDR3 is CASSSVVPGLNQPQHF. The CDR3, as DNA: TGTGCCAGCAGTTCCGTTGTCCCAGGGCTCAATCAGCCCCAGCATTTT. The V and J genes are TRBV28 and TRBJ1-5, with D possibly TRBD1 on 5 matching bases. V was shortened by 4 bases and J by 3 bases, with 16 bases between the two germline ends. In germline, CDR1 is MDHEN, CDR2 SYDVKM. The CDR3 runs to 16 residues.

This rearrangement joins TRBV7-2 to TRBJ2-3; maybe TRBD2 (5 bases). CDR1 and CDR2 from the germline V gene are SGHTA and FQGNSA. The CDR3 has 17 residues. The V end lost 2 bases, the J end lost 4 bases, and 19 bases lay between the germline ends. In DNA, the CDR3 is TGTGCCAGCAGCTTACTAGGGCGGGCCCCGCCCTCAGATACGCAGTATTTT. It codes for CASSLLGRAPPSDTQYF.

The chain has TRBV19 and TRBJ2-3, with TRBD2 as a possible D gene (6 bases). CDR1 is LNHDA, CDR2 SQIVND, per germline (reference sequence). V was cut by 1 base and J by 1 base, with 12 bases left in between. The CDR3 is made up of 16 amino acids. The CDR3 coding sequence is TGTGCCAGTAGTATAGGAAGCGGGCTCCGCACAGATACGCAGTATTTT. It encodes CASSIGSGLRTDTQYF. The full variable domain, with the rest looked up from reference TRBV19 and TRBJ2-3, is DGGITQSPKYLFRKEGQNVTLSCEQNLNHDAMYWYRQDPGQGLRLIYYSQIVNDFQKGDIAEGYSVSREKKESFPLTVTSAQKNPTAFYLCASSIGSGLRTDTQYFGPGTRLTVL.

The rearrangement uses TRBV10-3 and TRBJ2-7, with 8 bases that match TRBD1. After removal of 6 bases from V and 0 bases from J, the junction contained 7 bases not matched to a gene. CDR1 ENHRY and CDR2 SYGVKD come from the germline V gene. CDR3 size: 15 residues. CDR3 loop: CAIRADRADSYEQYF. The DNA of the CDR3 is TGTGCCATCAGAGCGGACAGGGCCGACTCCTACGAGCAGTACTTC.

The chain uses TRBV11-2 and TRBJ1-1, with D possibly TRBD1 on 6 matching bases. V was trimmed by 1 base and J by 4 bases, leaving 19 bases between them. CDR1 and CDR2 from the germline V gene are SGHAT and FQNNGV. The CDR3 has 17 amino acids. As DNA, the CDR3 is TGTGCCAGCAGCTTAGGGACAGTCGGGTTTAGGGGCACTGAAGCTTTCTTT. This codes for CASSLGTVGFRGTEAFF.

The chain combines TRBV6-5 with TRBJ2-1; 10 nucleotides match TRBD2. CDR3 length: 15 residues. Germline CDR1 is MNHEY and CDR2 is SVGAGI. Germline trimming cut 6 bases from V and 4 bases from J; bases unmatched to any gene: 6. This chain's CDR3 is CASSLAGVSYNEQFF. In DNA, the CDR3 is TGTGCCAGCAGCCTAGCGGGAGTATCATACAATGAGCAGTTCTTC.

The chain links TRBV18 to TRBJ1-1; D is uncertain. Between the trimmed V and J ends, which lost 4 bases and 1 base, there was a span of 7 bases. CDR3 length equals 13 residues. Per germline, CDR1 KGHSH and CDR2 LQKENI. The CDR3 DNA reads TGTGCCAGCTCACAACAATCGAACACTGAAGCTTTCTTT. Protein sequence: CASSQQSNTEAFF. The whole variable domain, filled in from reference TRBV18 and TRBJ1-1, reads NAGVMQNPRHLVRRRGQEARLRCSPMKGHSHVYWYRQLPEEGLKFMVYLQKENIIDESGMPKERFSAEFPKEGPSILRIQQVVRGDSAAYFCASSQQSNTEAFFGQGTRLTVV.

The chain has TRBV5-8 and TRBJ2-1; D is perhaps TRBD2 (6 bases). Trimming removed 0 bases at V and 6 bases at J, with 16 bases between. CDR3 size: 16 residues. The V gene's germline CDR1 is SGHTS and CDR2 YDEGEE. The CDR3, as DNA: TGTGCCAGCAGCTTGGAGTCGGCGGGATTACGCAATGAGCAGTTCTTC. Residues: CASSLESAGLRNEQFF. The complete variable domain, with remaining parts taken from reference TRBV5-8 and TRBJ2-1, reads EAGVTQSPTHLIKTRGQQATLRCSPISGHTSVYWYQQALGLGLQFLLWYDEGEERNRGNFPPRFSGRQFPNYSSELNVNALELEDSALYLCASSLESAGLRNEQFFGPGTRLTVL.